The source of this T cell receptor (beta chain) is a study of breast tumors, draining lymph nodes, adjacent tissues. Study-wide points: Compared with lymph nodes, tumors were less diverse; compared with nontumor tissue, more.

For this clonotype: Its specificity is not known. A read error may be the cause here, since a much bigger clone is one base away.

TCRdb independently ran MiXCR on the multiplex PCR reads; one entry per CDR3 protein. The sample holds about 180,000 distinct CDR3 sequences, approximately 30% seen once. Axillary draining lymph nodes of breast cancer patients supplied the node samples. Germline CDR1 is SGHVS and CDR2 is FQNEAQ. The CDR3 runs to 17 residues. The gene calls are TRBV7-8 and TRBJ2-4, with 9 bases matching TRBD1. The sample taken for sequencing was axillary lymph node tissue. This receptor was taken from a female donor with breast cancer. Some clones in this sample may be carry-over from other donors' samples. CDR3 residues: CASSLAGQGLAKNLQYF. CDR3 DNA: TGTGCCAGCAGCTTAGCAGGACAGGGGCTAGCCAAAAACCTTCAGTACTTC.